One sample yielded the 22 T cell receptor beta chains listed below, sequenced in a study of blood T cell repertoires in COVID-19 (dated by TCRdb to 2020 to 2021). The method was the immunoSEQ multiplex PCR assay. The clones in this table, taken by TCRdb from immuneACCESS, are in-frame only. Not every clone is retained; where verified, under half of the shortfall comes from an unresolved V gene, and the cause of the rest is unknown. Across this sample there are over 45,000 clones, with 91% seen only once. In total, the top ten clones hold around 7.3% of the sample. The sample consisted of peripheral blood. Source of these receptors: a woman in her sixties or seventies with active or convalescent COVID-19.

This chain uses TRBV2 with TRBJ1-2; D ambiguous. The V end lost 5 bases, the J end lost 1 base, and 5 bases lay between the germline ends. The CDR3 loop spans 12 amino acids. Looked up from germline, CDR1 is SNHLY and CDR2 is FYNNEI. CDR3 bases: TGTGCCAGCAGTCCCCTTAACTATGGCTACACCTTC. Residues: CASSPLNYGYTF.

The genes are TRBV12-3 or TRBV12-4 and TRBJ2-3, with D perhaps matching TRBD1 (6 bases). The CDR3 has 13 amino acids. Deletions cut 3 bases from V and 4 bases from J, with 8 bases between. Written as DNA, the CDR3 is TGTGCCAGCAGTTTTAAGGGGGCAGATACGCAGTATTTT. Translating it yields CASSFKGADTQYF.

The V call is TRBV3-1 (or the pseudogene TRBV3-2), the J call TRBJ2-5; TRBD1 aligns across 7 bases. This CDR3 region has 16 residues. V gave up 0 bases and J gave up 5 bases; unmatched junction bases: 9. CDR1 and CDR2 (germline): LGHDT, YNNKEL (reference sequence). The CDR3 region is CASSQETGTAWETQYF. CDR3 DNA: TGTGCCAGCAGCCAAGAGACCGGGACAGCGTGGGAGACCCAGTACTTC.

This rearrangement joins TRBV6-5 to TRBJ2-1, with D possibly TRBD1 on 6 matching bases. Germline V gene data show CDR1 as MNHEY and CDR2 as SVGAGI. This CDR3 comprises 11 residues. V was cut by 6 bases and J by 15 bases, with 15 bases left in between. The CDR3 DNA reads TGTGCCAGCAGGGATGACAGGTTAGCGTTCTTC. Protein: CASRDDRLAFF.

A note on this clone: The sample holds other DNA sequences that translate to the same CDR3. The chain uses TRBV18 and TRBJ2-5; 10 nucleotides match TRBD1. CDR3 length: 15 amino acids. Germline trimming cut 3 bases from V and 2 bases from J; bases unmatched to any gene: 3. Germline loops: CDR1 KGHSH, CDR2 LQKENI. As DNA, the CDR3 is TGTGCCAGCTCACCCGGACAGGGGGGACAAGAGACCCAGTACTTC. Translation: CASSPGQGGQETQYF.

The chain's CDR3 is CASSPRTGFNSPLHF. As DNA, the CDR3 is TGTGCCAGCAGCCCGCGGACAGGGTTTAATTCACCCCTCCACTTT. The chain recombines TRBV3-1 (or the pseudogene TRBV3-2) with TRBJ1-6; 8 bases map to TRBD1. The ends lost 4 bases at V and 6 bases at J; junction bases unmatched: 5. CDR1 and CDR2 (germline): LGHDT, YNNKEL (reference sequence). The CDR3 is 15 amino acids.

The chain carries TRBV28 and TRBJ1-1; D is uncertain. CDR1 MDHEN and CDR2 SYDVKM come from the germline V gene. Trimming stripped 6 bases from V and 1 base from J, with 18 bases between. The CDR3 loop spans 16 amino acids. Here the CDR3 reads CASSTLGVRENTEAFF. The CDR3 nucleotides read TGTGCCAGCAGCACTTTGGGTGTACGGGAGAACACTGAAGCTTTCTTT.

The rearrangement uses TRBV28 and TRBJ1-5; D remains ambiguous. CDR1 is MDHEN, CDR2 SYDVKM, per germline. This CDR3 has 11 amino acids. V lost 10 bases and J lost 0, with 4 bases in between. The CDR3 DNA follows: TGTGCCACCCTTAGCAATCAGCCCCAGCATTTT. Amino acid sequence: CATLSNQPQHF. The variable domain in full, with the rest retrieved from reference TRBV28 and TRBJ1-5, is DVKVTQSSRYLVKRTGEKVFLECVQDMDHENMFWYRQDPGLGLRLIYFSYDVKMKEKGDIPEGYSVSREKKERFSLILESASTNQTSMYLCATLSNQPQHFGDGTRLSIL.

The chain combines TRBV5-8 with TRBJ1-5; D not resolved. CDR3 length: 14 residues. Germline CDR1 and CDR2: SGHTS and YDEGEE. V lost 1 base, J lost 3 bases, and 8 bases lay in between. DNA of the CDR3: TGTGCCAGCAGCTTGTCCAGGTACAATCAGCCCCAGCATTTT. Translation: CASSLSRYNQPQHF.

This CDR3 is CASNTGQRNTEAFF. For the CDR3, the DNA is TGTGCCAGCAATACGGGACAGAGAAACACTGAAGCTTTCTTT. The J gene is TRBJ1-1, the V gene TRBV19, with 7 nucleotides matching TRBD1. CDR3 length: 14 amino acids. V dropped 9 bases and J dropped 2; count of bases not matched to a gene: 9. Germline lookup yields CDR1 LNHDA and CDR2 SQIVND (reference sequence).

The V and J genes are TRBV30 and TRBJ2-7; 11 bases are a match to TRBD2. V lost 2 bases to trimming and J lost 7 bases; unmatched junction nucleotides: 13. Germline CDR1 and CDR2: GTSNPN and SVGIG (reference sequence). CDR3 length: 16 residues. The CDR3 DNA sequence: TGTGCCTGGAGTAGGGCAATAGCGGGGGGGCCGGGTGAGCAGTACTTC. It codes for CAWSRAIAGGPGEQYF.

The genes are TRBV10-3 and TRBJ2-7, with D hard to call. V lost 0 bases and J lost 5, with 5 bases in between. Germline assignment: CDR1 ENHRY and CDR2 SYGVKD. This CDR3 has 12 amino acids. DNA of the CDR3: TGTGCCATCAGTGAGTCGACTCACGAGCAGTACTTC. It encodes CAISESTHEQYF.

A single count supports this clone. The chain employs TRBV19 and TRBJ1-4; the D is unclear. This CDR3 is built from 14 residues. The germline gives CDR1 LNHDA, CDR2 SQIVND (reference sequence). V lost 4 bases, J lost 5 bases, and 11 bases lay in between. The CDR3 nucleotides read TGTGCCAGTAGTACCGGGAATCGGAATGAAAAACTGTTTTTT. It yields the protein CASSTGNRNEKLFF.

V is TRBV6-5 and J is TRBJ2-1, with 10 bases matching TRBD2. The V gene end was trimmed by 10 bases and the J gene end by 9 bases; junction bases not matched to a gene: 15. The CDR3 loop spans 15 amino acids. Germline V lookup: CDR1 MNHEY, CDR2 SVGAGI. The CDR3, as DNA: TGTGCCACCCTGGATAGGGCTAGCGGGAGAGGTGAGCAGTTCTTC. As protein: CATLDRASGRGEQFF.

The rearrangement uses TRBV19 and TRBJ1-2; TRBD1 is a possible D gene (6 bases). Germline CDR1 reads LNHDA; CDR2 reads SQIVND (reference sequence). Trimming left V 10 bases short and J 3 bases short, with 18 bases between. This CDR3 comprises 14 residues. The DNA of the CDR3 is TGTGCCACCCTTCCCCCTACAGGGTACTATGGCTACACCTTC. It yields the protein CATLPPTGYYGYTF.

The CDR3 sequence: CATSDRGPGTQYF. CDR3 in DNA: TGTGCCACCAGTGATAGGGGGCCCGGGACCCAGTACTTC. This chain joins TRBV24-1 and TRBJ2-5; 7 bases map to TRBD1. The CDR3 spans 13 residues. The germline V gene has CDR1 KGHDR and CDR2 SFDVKD. The V and J ends lost 3 bases and 7 bases, in that order; junction bases with no gene match: 4.

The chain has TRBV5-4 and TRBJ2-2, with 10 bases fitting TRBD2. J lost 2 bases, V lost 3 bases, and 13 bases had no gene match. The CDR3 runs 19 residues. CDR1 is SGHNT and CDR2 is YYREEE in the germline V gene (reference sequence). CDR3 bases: TGTGCCAGCAGCTGGGAAGGACTAGCGGTCCCCATAAACACCGGGGAGCTGTTTTTT. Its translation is CASSWEGLAVPINTGELFF.

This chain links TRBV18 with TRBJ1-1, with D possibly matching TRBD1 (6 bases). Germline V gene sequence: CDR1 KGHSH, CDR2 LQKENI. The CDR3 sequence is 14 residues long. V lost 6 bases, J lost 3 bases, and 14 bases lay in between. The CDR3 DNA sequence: TGTGCCAGCTCTGCAGAGGGGGAGTACACTGAAGCTTTCTTT. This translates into CASSAEGEYTEAFF.

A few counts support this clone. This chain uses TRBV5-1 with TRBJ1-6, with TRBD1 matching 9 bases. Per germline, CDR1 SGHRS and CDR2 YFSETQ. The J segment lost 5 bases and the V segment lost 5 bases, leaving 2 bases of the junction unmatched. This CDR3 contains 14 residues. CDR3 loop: CASRRQGDNSPLHF. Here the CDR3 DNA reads TGCGCCAGCAGAAGACAGGGGGATAATTCACCCCTCCACTTT.

This CDR3 is CASSSLGVGTDTQYF. In DNA form, the CDR3 reads TGTGCCAGCAGTTCGCTGGGAGTAGGCACAGATACGCAGTATTTT. V and J are TRBV6-2 or TRBV6-3 and TRBJ2-3, with TRBD2 as a possible D gene (5 bases). The CDR3 runs to 15 residues. Germline CDR1 MNHEY, CDR2 SVGEGT. Trimming removed 4 bases from V and 1 base from J, with 12 bases in between.

The CDR3 sequence is CASSLAITGANYGYTF. For the CDR3, the DNA is TGTGCCAGCAGCTTAGCGATCACAGGGGCTAACTATGGCTACACCTTC. The chain joins TRBV7-8 to TRBJ1-2, with 7 bases lining up with TRBD1. With 0 bases clipped from V and 0 bases from J, the junction kept 4 bases outside the gene matches. Germline values: CDR1 SGHVS, CDR2 FQNEAQ. CDR3 length: 16 residues.

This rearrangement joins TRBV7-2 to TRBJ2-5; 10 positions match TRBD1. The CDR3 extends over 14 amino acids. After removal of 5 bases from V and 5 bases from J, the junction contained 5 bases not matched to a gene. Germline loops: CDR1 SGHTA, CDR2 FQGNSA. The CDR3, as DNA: TGTGCCAGCAGCGGGGACAGGGGAAGGGAGACCCAGTACTTC. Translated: CASSGDRGRETQYF.